Included here is one T cell receptor beta chain sequence, with context. Its antigen is undetermined. The sample comes from a study of T cell responses to AZD1222 COVID-19 vaccine. Study results and caveats: Donors were chiefly white British, with a greater number of females, and clonal diversity was perhaps underestimated. Unmutated variant regions are reportedly the target of nearly half of TCRs that are spike-specific. Across spike, vaccine-associated CD4 TCRs were found, dominant at 160-218 and 743-854. Baseline testing showed seropositivity in only a handful of AZD1222 recipients.

The CDR3 contains 17 residues. From germline, CDR1 is SGHVS and CDR2 FQNEAQ. Trimming pared 5 bases from V and 5 bases from J, leaving 21 bases between. TCRdb keeps only in-frame clones here, not all; method: immunoSEQ multiplex PCR. This sample yields tens of thousands of clones, of which around nine tenths are seen a single time; approximately 4.5% belongs to the top ten. V usage is TRBV7-8 and J usage is TRBJ2-2; possibly TRBD1 for D (6 bases). This receptor was taken from an adult in good health. The specimen was peripheral blood, collected on day 0 of MenACWY control vaccination. Written as DNA, the CDR3 is TGTGCCAGCAGCCGAAGTAGGGCGACAGGACCGACCGGGGAGCTGTTTTTT. This sequence encodes CASSRSRATGPTGELFF.